This T cell receptor (beta chain) was recorded in a study of blood T cells in healthy people across ages. About the study: When template switching was applied, about one barcoded beta molecule was captured per two T cells.

The trim removed 1 base at V and 4 bases at J, leaving 7 bases unmatched. This CDR3 region has 16 residues. Germline CDR1 reads DFQATT; CDR2 reads SNEGSKA (reference sequence). The table lists this clonotype with a few counts. Primed by a sample-barcoded 5' primer and a J-beta primer mix, a second PCR proceeded for about 6 to 11 cycles. Each of the cDNA molecules was tagged by a template-switch adaptor with 12 random nucleotides. At least 2.5 million CDR3-containing paired-end reads were obtained per sample. TCRdb analysed the 5' RACE reads with MiXCR anew, one entry per CDR3 protein. In the table there are hundreds of thousands of distinct CDR3 sequences, around 20% of which are singletons.

V gene TRBV20-1 combines with J gene TRBJ2-1, with 10 nucleotides matching TRBD2. The sample taken for sequencing was blood. The sequence came from a man aged 70 or older in good health. For the CDR3, the DNA is TGCAGTGCTAGAGTCGGACTAGCGGAGCTATACAATGAGCAGTTCTTC. Protein product: CSARVGLAELYNEQFF.